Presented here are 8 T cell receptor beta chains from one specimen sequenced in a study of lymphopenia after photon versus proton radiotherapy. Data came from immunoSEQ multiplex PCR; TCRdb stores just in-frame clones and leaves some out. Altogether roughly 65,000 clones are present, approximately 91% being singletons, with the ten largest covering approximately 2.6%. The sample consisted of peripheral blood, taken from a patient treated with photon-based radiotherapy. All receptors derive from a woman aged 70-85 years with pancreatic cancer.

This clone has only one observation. The CDR3 DNA reads TGTGCCAGCAAGCAAGACAGACCCAACACCGGGGAGCTGTTTTTT. It translates to CASKQDRPNTGELFF. The rearrangement links TRBV2 to TRBJ2-2, with D maybe TRBD1 (5 bases). The CDR3 loop spans 15 amino acids. Germline V lookup: CDR1 SNHLY, CDR2 FYNNEI. Trimming removed 7 bases from V and 2 bases from J, with 14 bases in between.

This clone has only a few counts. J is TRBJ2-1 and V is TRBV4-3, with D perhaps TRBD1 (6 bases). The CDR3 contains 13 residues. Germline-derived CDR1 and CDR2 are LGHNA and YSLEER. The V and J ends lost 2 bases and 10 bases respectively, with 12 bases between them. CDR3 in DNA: TGCGCCAGCAGCCAATTCAGGGGAGACGAGCAGTTCTTC. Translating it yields CASSQFRGDEQFF.

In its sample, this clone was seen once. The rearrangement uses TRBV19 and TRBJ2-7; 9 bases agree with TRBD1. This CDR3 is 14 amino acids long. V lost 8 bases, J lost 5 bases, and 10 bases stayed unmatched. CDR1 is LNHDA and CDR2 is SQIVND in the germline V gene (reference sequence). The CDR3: CASATGTGPHEQYF. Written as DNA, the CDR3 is TGTGCCAGTGCCACCGGGACAGGGCCCCACGAGCAGTACTTC.

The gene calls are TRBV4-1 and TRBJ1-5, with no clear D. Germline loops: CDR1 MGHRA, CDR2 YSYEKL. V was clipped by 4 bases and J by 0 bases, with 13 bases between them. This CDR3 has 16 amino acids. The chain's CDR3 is CASSPTRQDSNQPQHF. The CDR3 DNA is TGCGCCAGCAGCCCAACCAGACAAGATAGCAATCAGCCCCAGCATTTT.

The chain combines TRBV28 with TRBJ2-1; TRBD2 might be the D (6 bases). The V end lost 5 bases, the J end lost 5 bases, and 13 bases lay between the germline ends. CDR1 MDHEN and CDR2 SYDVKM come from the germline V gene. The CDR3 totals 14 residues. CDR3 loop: CASSQTGLNNEQFF. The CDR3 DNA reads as TGTGCCAGCAGTCAGACGGGACTTAACAATGAGCAGTTCTTC.

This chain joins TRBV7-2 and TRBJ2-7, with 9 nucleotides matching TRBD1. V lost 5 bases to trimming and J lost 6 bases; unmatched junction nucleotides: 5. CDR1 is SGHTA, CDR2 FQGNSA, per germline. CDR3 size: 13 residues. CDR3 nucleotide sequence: TGTGCCAGCAGCCCCGACAGGGGGAGCGAGCAGTACTTC. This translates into CASSPDRGSEQYF.

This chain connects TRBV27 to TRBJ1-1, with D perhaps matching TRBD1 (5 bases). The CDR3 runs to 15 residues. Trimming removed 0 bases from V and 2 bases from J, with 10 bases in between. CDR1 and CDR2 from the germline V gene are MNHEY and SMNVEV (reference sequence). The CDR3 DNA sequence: TGTGCCAGCAGTTTATCGCCAGGGCTAAACACTGAAGCTTTCTTT. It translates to CASSLSPGLNTEAFF.

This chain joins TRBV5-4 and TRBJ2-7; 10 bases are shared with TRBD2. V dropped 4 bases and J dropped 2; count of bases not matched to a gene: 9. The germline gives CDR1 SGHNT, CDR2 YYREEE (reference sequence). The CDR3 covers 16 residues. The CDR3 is CASSRKAGGPTYEQYF. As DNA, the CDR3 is TGTGCCAGCAGCCGAAAAGCGGGAGGGCCCACCTACGAGCAGTACTTC.